The entry that follows covers one T cell receptor beta chain sequence. Its antigen is not identified. This sample is drawn from a study of cytomegalovirus exposure and HLA in healthy donors. V lost 6 bases to trimming and J lost 7 bases, with 19 bases between them. The CDR3 is 15 residues long. Per the germline V gene, CDR1 is SNHLY and CDR2 is FYNNEI. Findings of the study overall: Later work showed greater clonal expansion in HLA-associated TCR beta chains than in equally common others.

13 Jbeta primers and 60 Vbeta primers were used for the PCR. The data were produced by immunoSEQ multiplex PCR, yet TCRdb's version contains in-frame clones alone and is incomplete. The repertoire holds some 100,000 clones, 76% seen once, with 7.7% in the top ten. The specimen sequenced was PBMCs. V gene TRBV2 combines with J gene TRBJ1-3; perhaps TRBD1 as D (6 bases). The receptor comes from a woman aged 45-59 years in good health and CMV-seropositive. The CDR3 spells CASRKGDGPGNTIYF. CDR3 DNA: TGTGCCAGCAGGAAGGGGGACGGGCCAGGGAACACCATATATTTT.